Below are 27 T cell receptor beta chains sequenced from a single sample in a study of blood T cell repertoires in COVID-19. The method was immunoSEQ multiplex PCR; TCRdb's version includes in-frame clones alone and lacks a portion of them. The repertoire holds roughly 97,000 clones, with approximately 80% as singletons. The source material was peripheral blood. The receptors derive from a man in his sixties with acute or convalescent COVID-19.

The rearrangement uses TRBV18 and TRBJ2-6; no clear D. The CDR3 is 14 residues long. V lost 8 bases to trimming and J lost 2 bases, with 10 bases between them. Per the germline V gene, CDR1 is KGHSH and CDR2 is LQKENI. Here the CDR3 DNA reads TGTGCCAGCAGCACCGTAACTGGGGCCAACGTCCTGACTTTC. Encoded protein: CASSTVTGANVLTF.

The genes are TRBV5-4 and TRBJ1-5; no firm D call. CDR3 size: 16 residues. V lost 0 bases and J 2 bases, leaving 12 bases between the germline ends. Germline-derived CDR1 and CDR2 are SGHNT and YYREEE (reference sequence). The CDR3 DNA sequence: TGTGCCAGCAGCTTGGGCGGCCGGATGGGCAATCAGCCCCAGCATTTT. The encoded protein is CASSLGGRMGNQPQHF.

The genes are TRBV21-1 and TRBJ2-1; no DNA check was done on the table's D call, TRBD2. TRBV21-1 is a recognized pseudogene. The length of the CDR3 is 19 residues. This chain's CDR3 is CASSKEGTSYSLLYNEQFF. In DNA form, the CDR3 reads TGTGCCAGCAGCAAAGAAGGGACTAGCTATTCCCTCCTCTACAATGAGCAGTTCTTC.

This clone was seen once. This chain uses TRBV3-1 (or the pseudogene TRBV3-2) with TRBJ1-3; D is possibly TRBD1 (5 bases). Trimming took 1 base from V and 4 from J, leaving 8 bases between them. Germline values: CDR1 LGHDT, CDR2 YNNKEL (reference sequence). The CDR3 is made up of 14 amino acids. Here the CDR3 reads CASSQGAGGNTIYF. DNA of the CDR3: TGTGCCAGCAGCCAAGGGGCAGGGGGAAACACCATATATTTT.

V usage is TRBV23-1 and J usage is TRBJ1-5; D remains unclear. TRBV23-1 is noted as an ORF with a role that remains uncertain. The CDR3 runs to 17 residues. V was pared by 2 bases and J by 7 bases, with 21 bases between. The CDR3 loop is CASSQTAGTPSYQPQHF. The CDR3 DNA reads as TGCGCCAGCAGTCAAACGGCGGGTACTCCCTCTTACCAGCCCCAGCATTTT.

The chain uses TRBV7-2 and TRBJ2-1; D is perhaps TRBD2 (6 bases). Germline V gene sequence: CDR1 SGHTA, CDR2 FQGNSA. V gave up 1 base and J gave up 4 bases, with 11 bases separating them. This CDR3 has 15 residues. The chain's CDR3 is CASSLVDGGYNEQFF. CDR3 bases: TGTGCCAGCAGCTTAGTTGATGGGGGGTACAATGAGCAGTTCTTC.

This chain connects TRBV30 to TRBJ2-7; D remains ambiguous. The CDR3 is 10 amino acids. Trimming removed 1 base from V and 4 bases from J, with 2 bases in between. Germline CDR1 and CDR2: GTSNPN and SVGIG (reference sequence). CDR3 DNA sequence: TGTGCCTGGAGTGCTTACGAGCAGTACTTC. Encoded protein: CAWSAYEQYF.

CDR3 loop: CASSLALAGVGGYGYTF. CDR3 nucleotide sequence: TGTGCCAGCAGCTTAGCGCTAGCAGGGGTCGGCGGCTATGGCTACACCTTC. This rearrangement joins TRBV7-9 to TRBJ1-2; TRBD1 is a possible D gene (6 bases). This CDR3 has 17 amino acids. CDR1 and CDR2 from the germline V gene are SEHNR and FQNEAQ (reference sequence). Between the trimmed V and J ends, which lost 0 bases and 4 bases, there was a span of 18 bases. The complete variable domain, with remaining parts taken from reference TRBV7-9 and TRBJ1-2, reads DTGVSQNPRHKITKRGQNVTFRCDPISEHNRLYWYRQTLGQGPEFLTYFQNEAQLEKSRLLSDRFSAERPKGSFSTLEIQRTEQGDSAMYLCASSLALAGVGGYGYTFGSGTRLTVV.

This chain uses TRBV2 with TRBJ2-3, with D possibly being TRBD2 (6 bases). The CDR3 extends over 17 amino acids. Trimming pared 5 bases from V and 3 bases from J, leaving 21 bases between. In germline, CDR1 is SNHLY, CDR2 FYNNEI. CDR3 coding DNA: TGTGCCAGCAGTACCTTCGGGAGTATTGCCCGAACAGATACGCAGTATTTT. Translating it yields CASSTFGSIARTDTQYF.

The chain is built from TRBV6-5 and TRBJ1-3; D is unclear. Trimming pared 2 bases from V and 4 bases from J, leaving 9 bases between. The V gene's germline CDR1 is MNHEY and CDR2 SVGAGI. The length of the CDR3 is 14 residues. Here the CDR3 DNA reads TGTGCCAGCAGTTACACTGGGAGCGGAAACACCATATATTTT. It codes for CASSYTGSGNTIYF.

This clone occurred a few times. The chain joins TRBV28 to TRBJ2-3, with 10 bases lining up with TRBD2. CDR3 size: 17 residues. The V and J ends lost 3 bases and 8 bases, in that order; junction bases with no gene match: 14. Germline V lookup: CDR1 MDHEN, CDR2 SYDVKM. The CDR3, as DNA: TGTGCCAGCAGTTTTGGCCTAGCGGGAGTGAAGTTCCTTACGCAGTATTTT. Encoded protein: CASSFGLAGVKFLTQYF.

The rearrangement uses TRBV5-1 and TRBJ1-1; D remains unclear. CDR1 SGHRS and CDR2 YFSETQ come from the germline V gene. The V and J ends lost 4 bases and 4 bases respectively, with 14 bases between them. There are 14 residues in the CDR3. Written as DNA, the CDR3 is TGCGCCAGCAGCGAGACGACTAGCAGCACTGAAGCTTTCTTT. This gives the protein CASSETTSSTEAFF.

V and J are TRBV4-2 and TRBJ2-5; TRBD2 matches at 8 bases. The V and J ends lost 4 bases and 7 bases, in that order; junction bases with no gene match: 8. The germline V gene encodes CDR1 LGHNA and CDR2 YNFKEQ. CDR3 size: 14 residues. The CDR3 is CASSPLERGGTQYF. In DNA form, the CDR3 reads TGTGCCAGCAGCCCCCTGGAACGGGGGGGGACCCAGTACTTC.

The chain couples TRBV11-2 to TRBJ2-7; D is unclear. The CDR3 is 13 residues long. The V end was cut by 2 bases, the J end by 7 bases, with 12 bases between. Germline V lookup: CDR1 SGHAT, CDR2 FQNNGV. CDR3 nucleotides: TGTGCCAGCAGCTTATTCGCGGCCGGGGAGCAGTACTTC. This encodes CASSLFAAGEQYF.

The V and J genes are TRBV7-9 and TRBJ2-5; no firm D call. The germline CDR1 and CDR2 sequences are SEHNR and FQNEAQ (reference sequence). The CDR3 loop spans 12 amino acids. The V end lost 6 bases, the J end lost 5 bases, and 10 bases lay between the germline ends. CDR3 DNA: TGTGCCAGCAGTTTTGCTACCGAGACCCAGTACTTC. Translated, it gives CASSFATETQYF.

Comment on this clone: Other nucleotide sequences from this sample produce the same CDR3. The chain couples TRBV5-1 to TRBJ1-5; no clear D gene. V lost 0 bases and J 7 bases, leaving 8 bases between the germline ends. Germline V gene data show CDR1 as SGHRS and CDR2 as YFSETQ. The CDR3 is 13 amino acids. For the CDR3, the DNA is TGCGCCAGCAGCTTGGGTCAGAACCAGCCCCAGCATTTT. Amino acids: CASSLGQNQPQHF.

This chain connects TRBV28 to TRBJ1-2; tentatively, D is TRBD1 (6 bases). The germline CDR1 and CDR2 sequences are MDHEN and SYDVKM. Deletions cut 7 bases from V and 4 bases from J, with 10 bases between. The CDR3 runs 12 residues. CDR3 protein: CASNRDIYGYTF. CDR3 in DNA: TGTGCCAGCAATCGGGACATCTATGGCTACACCTTC.

The chain carries TRBV9 and TRBJ1-3, with 8 bases fitting TRBD1. CDR3 length: 15 residues. CDR1 is SGDLS, CDR2 YYNGEE, per germline. V shed 4 bases and J 3 bases; nucleotides not matched to a gene: 6. The CDR3 DNA is TGTGCCAGCAGCCTGACAGGGGCGGATGGAAACACCATATATTTT. This sequence encodes CASSLTGADGNTIYF.

This chain connects TRBV7-2 to TRBJ2-3, with 10 bases matching TRBD1. J was trimmed by 5 bases and V by 5 bases; bases with no gene match: 4. Germline-derived CDR1 and CDR2 are SGHTA and FQGNSA. The CDR3 spans 14 residues. For the CDR3, the DNA is TGTGCCAGCAGCAGACAGGGGGCGTTAGATACGCAGTATTTT. Translating gives CASSRQGALDTQYF.

The V gene is TRBV30, the J gene TRBJ1-5; possible D gene TRBD1, 5 bases. Germline V gene data show CDR1 as GTSNPN and CDR2 as SVGIG (reference sequence). Trimming stripped 5 bases from V and 1 base from J, with 12 bases between. This CDR3 contains 14 residues. The CDR3 loop is CAWLGGRSNQPQHF. CDR3 DNA: TGTGCCTGGCTCGGGGGGAGGAGCAATCAGCCCCAGCATTTT.

The chain employs TRBV7-2 and TRBJ1-2; 8 bases agree with TRBD1. CDR1 and CDR2 (germline): SGHTA, FQGNSA. V gave up 3 bases and J gave up 4 bases; unmatched junction bases: 7. This CDR3 spans 15 amino acids. The DNA of the CDR3 is TGTGCCAGCAGCTTCGGACAGGGAAGTGCCTATGGCTACACCTTC. Amino acids: CASSFGQGSAYGYTF.

In this sample, this clone turned up once. The V and J genes are TRBV4-1 and TRBJ2-3, with TRBD2 matching 11 bases. In germline, CDR1 is MGHRA, CDR2 YSYEKL. This CDR3 is built from 16 residues. V dropped 0 bases and J dropped 6; count of bases not matched to a gene: 5. CDR3 bases: TGCGCCAGCAGCCAAGACGCTAGCGGGGGGTTTGATACGCAGTATTTT. Translating gives CASSQDASGGFDTQYF.

V is TRBV6-4 and J is TRBJ2-1; 9 positions match TRBD1. The CDR3 loop spans 14 amino acids. Trimming removed 4 bases from V and 8 bases from J; junction bases left unmatched: 6. Germline lookup yields CDR1 MRHNA and CDR2 SNTAGT. The DNA of the CDR3 is TGTGCCAGCAGTGCCCTACAGGGGGCATATGAGCAGTTCTTC. Amino acid sequence: CASSALQGAYEQFF.

The chain joins TRBV10-3 to TRBJ2-1; tentative D call: TRBD1 (5 bases). CDR1 and CDR2 from the germline V gene are ENHRY and SYGVKD. Trimming left V 5 bases short and J 3 bases short, with 8 bases between. CDR3 size: 13 residues. The CDR3 DNA reads TGTGCCATCAGTCCTGACAGCTACAATGAGCAGTTCTTC. It is translated as CAISPDSYNEQFF.

The gene calls are TRBV7-2 and TRBJ1-1; D unresolved. V was cut by 1 base and J by 7 bases, with 13 bases left in between. There are 14 residues in the CDR3. CDR1 SGHTA and CDR2 FQGNSA come from the germline V gene. The CDR3 here is CASSLGGNLVEAFF. DNA for the CDR3: TGTGCCAGCAGCTTAGGCGGCAACCTAGTTGAAGCTTTCTTT.

The chain has TRBV11-3 and TRBJ2-1; 9 bases line up with TRBD1. The germline V gene has CDR1 SGHNT and CDR2 YENEEA. V lost 0 bases to trimming and J lost 4 bases; unmatched junction nucleotides: 4. The CDR3 is made up of 16 amino acids. CDR3 loop: CASSLESGQGYNEQFF. In nucleotides, the CDR3 is TGTGCCAGCAGCTTAGAATCGGGACAGGGATACAATGAGCAGTTCTTC.

V is TRBV30 and J is TRBJ2-4; 7 nucleotides match TRBD1. The length of the CDR3 is 14 residues. Germline assignment: CDR1 GTSNPN and CDR2 SVGIG (reference sequence). Trimming cost V 7 bases and J 0 bases; bases outside gene matches: 6. The DNA for the CDR3 is TGTGCCTTATCGACAGGGATAGCCAAAAACATTCAGTACTTC. Translation: CALSTGIAKNIQYF.